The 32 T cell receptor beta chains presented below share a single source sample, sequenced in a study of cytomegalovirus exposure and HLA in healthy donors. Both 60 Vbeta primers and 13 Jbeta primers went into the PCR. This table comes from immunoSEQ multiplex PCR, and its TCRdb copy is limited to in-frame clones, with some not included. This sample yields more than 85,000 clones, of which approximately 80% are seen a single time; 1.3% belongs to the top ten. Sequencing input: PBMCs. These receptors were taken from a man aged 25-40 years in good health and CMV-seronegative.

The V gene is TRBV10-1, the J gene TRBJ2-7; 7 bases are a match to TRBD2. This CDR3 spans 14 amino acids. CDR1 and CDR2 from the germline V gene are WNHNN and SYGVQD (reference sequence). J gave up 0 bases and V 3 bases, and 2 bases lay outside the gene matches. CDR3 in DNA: TGCGCCAGCAGTGACGGCGGGAGCTCCTACGAGCAGTACTTC. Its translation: CASSDGGSSYEQYF.

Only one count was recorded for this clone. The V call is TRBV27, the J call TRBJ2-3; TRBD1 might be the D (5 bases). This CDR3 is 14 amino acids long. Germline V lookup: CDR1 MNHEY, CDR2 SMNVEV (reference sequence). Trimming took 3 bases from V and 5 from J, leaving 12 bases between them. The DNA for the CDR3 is TGTGCCAGCAGTTTTTTAGGGGTTGGAGATACGCAGTATTTT. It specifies CASSFLGVGDTQYF.

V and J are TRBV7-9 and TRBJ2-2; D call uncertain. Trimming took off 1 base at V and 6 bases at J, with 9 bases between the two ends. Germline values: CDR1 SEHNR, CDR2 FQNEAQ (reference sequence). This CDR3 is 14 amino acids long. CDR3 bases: TGTGCCAGCAGCTTAGACAGTATCCCCGGGGAGCTGTTTTTT. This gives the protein CASSLDSIPGELFF. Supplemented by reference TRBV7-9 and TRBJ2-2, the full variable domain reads DTGVSQNPRHKITKRGQNVTFRCDPISEHNRLYWYRQTLGQGPEFLTYFQNEAQLEKSRLLSDRFSAERPKGSFSTLEIQRTEQGDSAMYLCASSLDSIPGELFFGEGSRLTVL.

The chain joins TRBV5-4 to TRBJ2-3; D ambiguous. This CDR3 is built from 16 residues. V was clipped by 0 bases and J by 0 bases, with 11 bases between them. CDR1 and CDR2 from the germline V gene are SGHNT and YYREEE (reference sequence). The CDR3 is CASSLGHQTSTDTQYF. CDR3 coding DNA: TGTGCCAGCAGCTTGGGTCACCAGACTAGCACAGATACGCAGTATTTT.

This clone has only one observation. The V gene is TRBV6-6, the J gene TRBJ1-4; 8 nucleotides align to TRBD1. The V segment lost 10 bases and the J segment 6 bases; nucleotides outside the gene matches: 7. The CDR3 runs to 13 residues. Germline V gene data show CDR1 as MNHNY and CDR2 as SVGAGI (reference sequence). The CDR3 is CATLDRGDEKLFF. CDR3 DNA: TGTGCCACCTTAGACAGGGGTGATGAAAAACTGTTTTTT.

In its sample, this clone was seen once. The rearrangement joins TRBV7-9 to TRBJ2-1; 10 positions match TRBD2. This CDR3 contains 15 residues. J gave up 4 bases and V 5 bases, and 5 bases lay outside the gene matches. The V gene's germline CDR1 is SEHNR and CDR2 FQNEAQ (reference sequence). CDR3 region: CASSPTSGYYNEQFF. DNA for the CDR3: TGTGCCAGCAGCCCGACTAGCGGGTATTACAATGAGCAGTTCTTC.

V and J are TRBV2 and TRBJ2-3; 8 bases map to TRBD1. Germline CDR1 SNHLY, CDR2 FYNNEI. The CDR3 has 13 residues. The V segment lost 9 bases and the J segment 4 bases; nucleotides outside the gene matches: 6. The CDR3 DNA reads TGTGCCAGTGCAGGACAGGGTGCAGATACGCAGTATTTT. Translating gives CASAGQGADTQYF.

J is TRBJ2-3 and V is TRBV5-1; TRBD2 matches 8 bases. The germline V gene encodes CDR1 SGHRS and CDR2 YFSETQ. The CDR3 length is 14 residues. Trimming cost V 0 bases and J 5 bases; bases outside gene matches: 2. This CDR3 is CASSLDAGGDTQYF. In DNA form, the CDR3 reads TGCGCCAGCAGCTTGGATGCGGGGGGAGATACGCAGTATTTT.

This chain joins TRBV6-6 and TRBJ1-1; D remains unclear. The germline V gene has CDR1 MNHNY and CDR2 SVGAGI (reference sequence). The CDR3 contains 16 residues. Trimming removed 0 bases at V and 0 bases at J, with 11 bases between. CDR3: CASSYSAGGLNTEAFF. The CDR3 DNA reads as TGTGCCAGCAGTTACTCTGCCGGCGGCTTGAACACTGAAGCTTTCTTT.

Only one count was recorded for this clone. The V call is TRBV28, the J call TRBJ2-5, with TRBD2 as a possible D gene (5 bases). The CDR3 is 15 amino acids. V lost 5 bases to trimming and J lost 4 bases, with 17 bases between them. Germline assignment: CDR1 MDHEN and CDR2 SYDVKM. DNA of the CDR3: TGTGCCAGCAGTCCCCGGACTGGTAGTGGAGAGACCCAGTACTTC. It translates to CASSPRTGSGETQYF.

CDR3 in amino acids: CASSFGQGANGYTF. CDR3 bases: TGTGCCAGCAGCTTCGGACAGGGGGCGAATGGCTACACCTTC. The chain recombines TRBV5-5 with TRBJ1-2; 11 bases map to TRBD1. Trimming removed 2 bases from V and 6 bases from J; junction bases left unmatched: 3. This CDR3 comprises 14 residues. Germline V gene data show CDR1 as SGHKS and CDR2 as YYEKEE (reference sequence).

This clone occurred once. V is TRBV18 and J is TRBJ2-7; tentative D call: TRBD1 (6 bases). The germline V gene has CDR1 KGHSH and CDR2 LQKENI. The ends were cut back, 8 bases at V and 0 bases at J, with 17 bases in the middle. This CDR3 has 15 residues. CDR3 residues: CASEMNRASSYEQYF. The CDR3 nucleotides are TGTGCCAGCGAAATGAACAGGGCTAGCTCCTACGAGCAGTACTTC.

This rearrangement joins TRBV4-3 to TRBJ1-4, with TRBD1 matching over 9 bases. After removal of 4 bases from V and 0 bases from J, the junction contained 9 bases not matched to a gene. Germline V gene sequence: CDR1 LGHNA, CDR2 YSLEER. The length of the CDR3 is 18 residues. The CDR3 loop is CASSRSGQGPATNEKLFF. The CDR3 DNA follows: TGCGCCAGCAGCCGGTCGGGACAGGGACCTGCAACTAATGAAAAACTGTTTTTT.

CDR3 nucleotides: TGTGCCAGCAGCTCCCCGGATGGCTACACCTTC. It specifies CASSSPDGYTF. The rearrangement joins TRBV5-8 to TRBJ1-2; D gene unclear. The CDR3 runs 11 residues. Trimming left V 3 bases short and J 6 bases short, with 6 bases between. From germline, CDR1 is SGHTS and CDR2 YDEGEE.

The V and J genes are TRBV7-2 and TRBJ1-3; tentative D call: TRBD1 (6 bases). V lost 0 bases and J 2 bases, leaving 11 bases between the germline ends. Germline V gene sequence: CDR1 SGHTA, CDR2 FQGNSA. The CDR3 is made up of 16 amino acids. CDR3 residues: CASSLAGAGAGNTIYF. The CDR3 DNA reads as TGTGCCAGCAGCTTAGCTGGTGCAGGGGCTGGAAACACCATATATTTT.

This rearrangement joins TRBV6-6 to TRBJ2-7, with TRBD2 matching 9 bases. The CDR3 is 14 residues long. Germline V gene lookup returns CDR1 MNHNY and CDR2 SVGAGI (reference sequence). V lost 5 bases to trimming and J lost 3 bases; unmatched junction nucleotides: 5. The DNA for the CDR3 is TGTGCCAGCAGTCAGAGCGGGGGGATCTACGAGCAGTACTTC. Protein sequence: CASSQSGGIYEQYF.

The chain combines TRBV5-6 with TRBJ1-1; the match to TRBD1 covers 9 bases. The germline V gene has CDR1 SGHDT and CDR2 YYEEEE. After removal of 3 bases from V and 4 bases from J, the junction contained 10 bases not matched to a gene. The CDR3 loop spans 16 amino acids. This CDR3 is CASSWGTGMYSTEAFF. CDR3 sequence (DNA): TGTGCCAGCAGCTGGGGGACAGGGATGTATAGCACTGAAGCTTTCTTT.

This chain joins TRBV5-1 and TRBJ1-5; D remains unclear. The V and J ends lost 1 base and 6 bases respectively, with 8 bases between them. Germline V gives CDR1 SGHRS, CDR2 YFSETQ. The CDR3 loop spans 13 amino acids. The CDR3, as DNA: TGCGCCAGCAGCTTGTCGGGTGGTCAGCCCCAGCATTTT. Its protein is CASSLSGGQPQHF.

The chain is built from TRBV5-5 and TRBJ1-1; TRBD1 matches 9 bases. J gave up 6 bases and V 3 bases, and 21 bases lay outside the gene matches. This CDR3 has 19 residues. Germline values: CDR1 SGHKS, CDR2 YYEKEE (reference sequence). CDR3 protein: CASSSSPGTGIGTLAEAFF. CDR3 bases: TGTGCCAGCAGCTCCAGTCCCGGGACAGGGATTGGGACATTAGCTGAAGCTTTCTTT.

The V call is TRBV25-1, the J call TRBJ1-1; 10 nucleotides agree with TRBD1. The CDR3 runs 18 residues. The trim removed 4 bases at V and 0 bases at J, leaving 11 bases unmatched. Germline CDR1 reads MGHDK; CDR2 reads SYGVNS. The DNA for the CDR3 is TGTGCCAGCAGTGGGTCCGGGACAGGGGCTGGGGTGAACACTGAAGCTTTCTTT. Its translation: CASSGSGTGAGVNTEAFF.

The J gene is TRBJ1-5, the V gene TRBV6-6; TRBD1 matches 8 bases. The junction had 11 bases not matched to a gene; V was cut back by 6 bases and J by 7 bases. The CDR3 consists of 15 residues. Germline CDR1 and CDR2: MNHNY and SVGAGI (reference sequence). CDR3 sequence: CASSGGSGGWQPQHF. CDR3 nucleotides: TGTGCCAGCAGCGGGGGGTCAGGGGGCTGGCAGCCCCAGCATTTT.

The CDR3 here is CASSLVPGSDYNSPLHF. The CDR3 coding sequence is TGTGCCAGCAGCTTAGTCCCAGGGTCGGACTATAATTCACCCCTCCACTTT. The chain joins TRBV13 to TRBJ1-6; D perhaps matches TRBD1 (5 bases). CDR1 is PRHDT, CDR2 FYEKMQ, per germline (reference sequence). The CDR3 covers 17 residues. V was trimmed by 1 base and J by 3 bases, leaving 13 bases between them.

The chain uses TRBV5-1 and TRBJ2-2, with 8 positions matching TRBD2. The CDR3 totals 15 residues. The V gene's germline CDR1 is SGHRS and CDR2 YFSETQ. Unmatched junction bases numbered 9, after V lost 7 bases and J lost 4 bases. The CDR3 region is CASRTPGGTTGELFF. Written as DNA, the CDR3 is TGCGCCAGCCGGACCCCGGGAGGGACCACCGGGGAGCTGTTTTTT.

This chain's CDR3 is CASSPQGGINQPQHF. The CDR3 DNA is TGTGCCAGCAGTCCCCAGGGAGGAATCAATCAGCCCCAGCATTTT. The chain is built from TRBV27 and TRBJ1-5; the D gene is possibly TRBD1 (5 bases). Germline V gene lookup returns CDR1 MNHEY and CDR2 SMNVEV (reference sequence). The V end was cut by 5 bases, the J end by 3 bases, with 14 bases between. The CDR3 runs 15 residues.

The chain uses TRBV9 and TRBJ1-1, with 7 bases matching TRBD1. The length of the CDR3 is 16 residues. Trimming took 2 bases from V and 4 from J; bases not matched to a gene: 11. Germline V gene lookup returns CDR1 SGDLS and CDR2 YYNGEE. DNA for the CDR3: TGTGCCAGCAGCGTGGGAGCCTTCCCAGGGGGCACTGAAGCTTTCTTT. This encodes CASSVGAFPGGTEAFF.

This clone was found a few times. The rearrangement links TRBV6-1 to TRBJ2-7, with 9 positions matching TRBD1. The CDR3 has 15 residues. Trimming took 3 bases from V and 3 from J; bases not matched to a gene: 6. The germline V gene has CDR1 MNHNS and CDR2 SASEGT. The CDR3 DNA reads TGTGCCAGCAGTGATACGGGACAGGGCTTCTACGAGCAGTACTTC. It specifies CASSDTGQGFYEQYF.

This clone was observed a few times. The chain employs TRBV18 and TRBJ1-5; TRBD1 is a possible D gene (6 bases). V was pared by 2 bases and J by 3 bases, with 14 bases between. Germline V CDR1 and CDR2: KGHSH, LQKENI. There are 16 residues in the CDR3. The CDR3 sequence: CASSPSRGQNNQPQHF. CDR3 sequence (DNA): TGTGCCAGCTCACCATCGCGTGGACAGAACAATCAGCCCCAGCATTTT.

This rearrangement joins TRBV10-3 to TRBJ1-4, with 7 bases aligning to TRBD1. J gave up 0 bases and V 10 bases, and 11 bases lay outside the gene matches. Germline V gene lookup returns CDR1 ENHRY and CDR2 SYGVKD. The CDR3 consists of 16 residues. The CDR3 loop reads CATSEDRIPTNEKLFF. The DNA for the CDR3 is TGTGCCACCTCAGAGGACAGGATACCAACTAATGAAAAACTGTTTTTT.

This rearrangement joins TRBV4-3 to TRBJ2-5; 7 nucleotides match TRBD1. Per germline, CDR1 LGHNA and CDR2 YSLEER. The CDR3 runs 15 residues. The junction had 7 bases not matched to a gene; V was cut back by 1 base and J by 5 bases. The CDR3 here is CASSQVTGQSETQYF. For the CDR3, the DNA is TGCGCCAGCAGCCAAGTGACAGGGCAATCGGAGACCCAGTACTTC.

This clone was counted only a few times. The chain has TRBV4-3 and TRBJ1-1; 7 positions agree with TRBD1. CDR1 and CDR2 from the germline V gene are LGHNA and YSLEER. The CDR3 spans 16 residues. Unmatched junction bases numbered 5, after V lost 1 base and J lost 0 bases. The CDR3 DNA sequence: TGCGCCAGCAGCCAAGTCGGGCAGGGGGTGAACACTGAAGCTTTCTTT. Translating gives CASSQVGQGVNTEAFF.

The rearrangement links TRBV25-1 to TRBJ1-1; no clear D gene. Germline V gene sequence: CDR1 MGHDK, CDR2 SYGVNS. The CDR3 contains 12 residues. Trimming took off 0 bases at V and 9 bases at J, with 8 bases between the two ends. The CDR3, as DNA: TGTGCCAGCAGTGAATACCCAGGTCAAGCTTTCTTT. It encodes CASSEYPGQAFF.

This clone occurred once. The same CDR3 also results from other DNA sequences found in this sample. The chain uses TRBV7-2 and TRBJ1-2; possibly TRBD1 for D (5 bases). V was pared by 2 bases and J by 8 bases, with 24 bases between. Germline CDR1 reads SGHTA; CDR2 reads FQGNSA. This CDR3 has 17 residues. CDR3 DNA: TGTGCCAGCAGCTTACCCCGGCGGGAGCAGGGAACTCGGGGCTACACCTTC. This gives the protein CASSLPRREQGTRGYTF.